The T cell receptor (beta chain) under discussion was sequenced for a study of shared clonotypes between healthy human individuals. Original methodology: For the immunoSEQ data, sequences were junction-only without quality scores, so filtering differed. Sequencing was performed with immunoSEQ multiplex PCR; in TCRdb, only in-frame clones are kept and a portion is missing. V and J calls and clone size follow that table, whereas D and trimming were derived from the DNA. The table records 1 million to 1.3 million clones, 75% to 80% of them present only once. The ends lost 3 bases at V and 0 bases at J; junction bases unmatched: 12. The CDR3 consists of 18 residues. Germline V gene data show CDR1 as ENHRY and CDR2 as SYGVKD.

The rearrangement joins TRBV10-3 to TRBJ2-7, with TRBD1 matching over 9 bases. Input material: memory CD4+ T cells from PBMCs. Subset reported: CD45RA-negative fraction. This clonotype was sampled from a man between 18 and 35 years old in good health. Some clones in this sample may be carry-over from other donors' samples. The DNA of the CDR3 is TGTGCCATCAGTGATTTTGGGACAGGGAGGCCCAGCTCCTACGAGCAGTACTTC. It codes for CAISDFGTGRPSSYEQYF.